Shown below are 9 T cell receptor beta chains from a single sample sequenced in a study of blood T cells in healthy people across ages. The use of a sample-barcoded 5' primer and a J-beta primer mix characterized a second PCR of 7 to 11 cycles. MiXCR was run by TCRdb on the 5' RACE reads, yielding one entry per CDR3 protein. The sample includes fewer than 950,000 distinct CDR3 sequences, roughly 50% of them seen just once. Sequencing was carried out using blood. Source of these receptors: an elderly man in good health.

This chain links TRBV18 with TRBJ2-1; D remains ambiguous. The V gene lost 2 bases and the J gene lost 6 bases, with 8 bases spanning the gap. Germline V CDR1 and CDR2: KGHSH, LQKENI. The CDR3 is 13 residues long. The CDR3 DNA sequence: TGTGCCAGCTCACCAATTTTGGGCAATGAGCAGTTCTTC. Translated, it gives CASSPILGNEQFF. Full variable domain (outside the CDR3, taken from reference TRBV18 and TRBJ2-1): NAGVMQNPRHLVRRRGQEARLRCSPMKGHSHVYWYRQLPEEGLKFMVYLQKENIIDESGMPKERFSAEFPKEGPSILRIQQVVRGDSAAYFCASSPILGNEQFFGPGTRLTVL.

CDR3: CASSLGQGVVPTYGYTF. The CDR3 DNA reads as TGTGCCAGCAGTCTCGGACAGGGGGTTGTCCCTACCTATGGCTACACCTTC. The rearrangement uses TRBV28 and TRBJ1-2, with TRBD1 identical over 10 bases. The germline CDR1 and CDR2 sequences are MDHEN and SYDVKM. CDR3 length: 17 amino acids. V trimming: 5 bases; J trimming: 4 bases; junction bases outside the gene matches: 13.

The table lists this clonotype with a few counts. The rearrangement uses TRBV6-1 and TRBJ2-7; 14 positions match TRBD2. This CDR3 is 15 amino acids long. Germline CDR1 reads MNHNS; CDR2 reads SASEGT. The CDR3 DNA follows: TGTGCTACCCGAGCCGGGACTAGCGGGAGCTACGAGCAGTACTTC. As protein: CATRAGTSGSYEQYF.

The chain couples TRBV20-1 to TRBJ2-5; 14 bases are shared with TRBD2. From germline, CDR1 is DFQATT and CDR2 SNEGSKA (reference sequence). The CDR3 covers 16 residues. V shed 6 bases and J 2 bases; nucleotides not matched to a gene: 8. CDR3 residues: CSAHGTSGSGQETQYF. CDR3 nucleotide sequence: TGCAGTGCCCACGGGACTAGCGGGAGTGGTCAAGAGACCCAGTACTTC.

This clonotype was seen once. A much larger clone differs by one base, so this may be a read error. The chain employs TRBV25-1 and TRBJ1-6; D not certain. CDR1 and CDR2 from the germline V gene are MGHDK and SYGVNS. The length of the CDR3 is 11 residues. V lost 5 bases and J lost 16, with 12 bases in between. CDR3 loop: CASSQTHRLHF. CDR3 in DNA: TGTGCCAGCAGTCAGACGCATCGGCTCCACTTT.

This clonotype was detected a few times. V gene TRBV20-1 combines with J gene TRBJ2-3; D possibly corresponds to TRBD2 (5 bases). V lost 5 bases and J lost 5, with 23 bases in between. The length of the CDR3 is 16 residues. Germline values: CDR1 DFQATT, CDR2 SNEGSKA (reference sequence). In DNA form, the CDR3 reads TGCAGTGCTGGGGATACAATGCGAGTGGCGGGAGATACGCAGTATTTT. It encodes CSAGDTMRVAGDTQYF.

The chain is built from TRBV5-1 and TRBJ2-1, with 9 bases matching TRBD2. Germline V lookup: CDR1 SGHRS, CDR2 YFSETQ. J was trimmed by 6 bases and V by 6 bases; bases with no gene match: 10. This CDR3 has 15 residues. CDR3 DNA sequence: TGCGCCAGCAAGGTATCGGCTAGCGGGGCCAATGAGCAGTTCTTC. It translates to CASKVSASGANEQFF.

CDR3 sequence: CASSGATGVGDEQYF. The CDR3, as DNA: TGCGCCAGCAGCGGAGCCACAGGGGTTGGCGACGAGCAGTACTTC. The genes are TRBV5-1 and TRBJ2-7; 7 bases align to TRBD1. The CDR3 length is 15 residues. Germline assignment: CDR1 SGHRS and CDR2 YFSETQ. V lost 4 bases and J lost 5; bases outside the gene matches: 12.

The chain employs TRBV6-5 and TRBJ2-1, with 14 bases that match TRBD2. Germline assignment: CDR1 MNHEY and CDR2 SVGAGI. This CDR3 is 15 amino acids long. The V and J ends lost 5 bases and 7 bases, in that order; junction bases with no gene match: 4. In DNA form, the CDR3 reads TGTGCCAGCAGTAGGAGACTAGCGGGAGGGAATGAGCAGTTCTTC. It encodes CASSRRLAGGNEQFF.